This entry features one T cell receptor (beta chain) sequence. The antigen remains unidentified. The V and J ends lost 5 bases and 6 bases respectively, with 11 bases between them. The CDR3 is 13 amino acids. The germline gives CDR1 MRHNA, CDR2 SNTAGT. This table comes from immunoSEQ multiplex PCR, and its TCRdb copy is limited to in-frame clones, with some not included. The data hold about 50,000 clones, with around 90% observed a single time. This sample was included in a study of OX40 agonist ivuxolimab in advanced cancers. Study results and caveats: By week 6 at 0.1 to 3.0 mg/kg, blood CD4+ and CD8+ T cells had expanded clonally. Antigens targeted by the expanded peripheral T cells were not determined.

Baseline, cycle 4 day 1, and cycle 7 day 1 were the blood sampling points. The starting material was CD4+ or CD8+ T cells sorted from blood, obtained in a trial of the OX40 agonist ivuxolimab. The sequence came from an adult with an advanced solid tumor such as melanoma, head and neck, liver or kidney cancer. V is TRBV6-4 and J is TRBJ2-1; unclear D gene. CDR3 amino acids: CASSPDAGNEQFF. CDR3 bases: TGTGCCAGCAGTCCCGACGCAGGCAATGAGCAGTTCTTC.